The 14 T cell receptor beta chains presented below share a single source sample, sequenced in a study of T-cell reconstitution after alpha-beta-depleted transplantation in children. For TCRbeta, the library was prepared with unique molecular identifiers. MiXCR, applied by TCRdb to the PCR reads, yields one record per CDR3 protein. The sample lists some 350,000 distinct CDR3 sequences; around 15% were seen once. Specimen: PBMCs, mostly from graft donor cells, collected 360 days after TCRalphabeta/CD19-depleted stem cell transplant. Receptor source: a male patient aged 2-15 years who had a stem cell transplant for acute lymphoblastic leukemia, so the T cells may come from the graft donor.

This clonotype was counted a few times. The chain employs TRBV28 and TRBJ2-3; 11 bases fit TRBD1. J gave up 2 bases and V 4 bases, and 8 bases lay outside the gene matches. Germline loops: CDR1 MDHEN, CDR2 SYDVKM. The CDR3 length is 17 residues. CDR3: CASSSWDRGGFTDTQYF. The CDR3 nucleotides read TGTGCCAGCAGTTCCTGGGACAGGGGGGGATTCACAGATACGCAGTATTTT.

CDR3 protein: CSADLRGEQYF. In DNA form, the CDR3 reads TGCAGCGCCGACCTCAGGGGCGAGCAGTACTTC. The chain combines TRBV29-1 with TRBJ2-7; D might be TRBD1 (6 bases). Looked up from germline, CDR1 is SQVTM and CDR2 is ANQGSEA. Between the trimmed V and J ends, which lost 7 bases and 6 bases, there was a span of 13 bases. This CDR3 is 11 amino acids long.

This clonotype has at least ten counts. This chain connects TRBV5-1 to TRBJ1-1; tentatively, D is TRBD1 (5 bases). This CDR3 spans 15 amino acids. Trimming shortened V by 0 bases and J by 0 bases, and 9 bases separated the two germline ends. Looked up from germline, CDR1 is SGHRS and CDR2 is YFSETQ. The CDR3 DNA reads TGCGCCAGCAGCTTGGCCGCAGGGCTGAACACTGAAGCTTTCTTT. This translates into CASSLAAGLNTEAFF. Using reference TRBV5-1 and TRBJ1-1 for the parts outside the CDR3, the full variable domain is KAGVTQTPRYLIKTRGQQVTLSCSPISGHRSVSWYQQTPGQGLQFLFEYFSETQRNKGNFPGRFSGRQFSNSRSEMNVSTLELGDSALYLCASSLAAGLNTEAFFGQGTRLTVV.

This clonotype was seen ten or more times. The V gene is TRBV7-9, the J gene TRBJ1-2; D is unclear. The CDR3 totals 14 residues. V shed 7 bases and J shed 4 bases, with 16 bases lying between them. Germline V gene data show CDR1 as SEHNR and CDR2 as FQNEAQ (reference sequence). Here the CDR3 DNA reads TGTGCCAGCACCCCAGGCAGGCGGACCTATGGCTACACCTTC. Encoded protein: CASTPGRRTYGYTF.

This clonotype was recorded many times. This rearrangement joins TRBV24-1 to TRBJ2-1; possibly TRBD2 for D (5 bases). This CDR3 comprises 13 residues. V shed 7 bases and J shed 0 bases, with 6 bases lying between them. Germline V CDR1 and CDR2: KGHDR, SFDVKD. CDR3 nucleotides: TGTGCCACCAGGGGAGTCTCCTACAATGAGCAGTTCTTC. Residues: CATRGVSYNEQFF.

The chain combines TRBV10-1 with TRBJ2-5; 15 nucleotides match TRBD2. Germline V gene lookup returns CDR1 WNHNN and CDR2 SYGVQD (reference sequence). J was trimmed by 5 bases and V by 6 bases; bases with no gene match: 10. The CDR3 has 17 amino acids. The DNA of the CDR3 is TGCGCCAGCAGCCCCGGGACTAGCGGGAGGTTGACGGAGACCCAGTACTTC. Its translation: CASSPGTSGRLTETQYF.

In this sample, this clonotype turned up a few times. J is TRBJ1-1 and V is TRBV12-3 or TRBV12-4; TRBD1 agrees at 10 bases. Trimming took 2 bases from V and 2 from J; bases not matched to a gene: 5. CDR3 length equals 16 residues. The CDR3 loop reads CASSLSGTGANTEAFF. In nucleotides, the CDR3 is TGTGCCAGCAGTTTATCCGGGACAGGGGCCAACACTGAAGCTTTCTTT.

This clonotype was detected only a few times. The V call is TRBV29-1, the J call TRBJ2-3, with a tentative D call TRBD1 (5 bases). The CDR3 contains 13 residues. With 6 bases removed from V and 2 bases from J, the gap between germline ends came to 12 bases. CDR1 and CDR2 from the germline V gene are SQVTM and ANQGSEA. The CDR3 protein is CSVGQIVTDTQYF. CDR3 nucleotide sequence: TGCAGCGTAGGACAAATTGTCACAGATACGCAGTATTTT.

The chain joins TRBV6-1 to TRBJ2-3, with TRBD1 matching 9 bases. V lost 6 bases, J lost 5 bases, and 6 bases stayed unmatched. Germline V gene data show CDR1 as MNHNS and CDR2 as SASEGT. This CDR3 comprises 14 residues. The CDR3 loop is CASSRTGALDTQYF. CDR3 nucleotides: TGTGCCAGCAGCCGGACAGGGGCCTTAGATACGCAGTATTTT.

V gene TRBV5-1 combines with J gene TRBJ2-7, with TRBD2 matching 11 bases. CDR1 and CDR2 (germline): SGHRS, YFSETQ. V shed 0 bases, J shed 4 bases, and the junction held 9 bases outside the gene matches. The CDR3 is 17 residues long. The DNA of the CDR3 is TGCGCCAGCAGCTTGGGGCCTAGCGGGAGGTTCCGTTACGAGCAGTACTTC. This sequence encodes CASSLGPSGRFRYEQYF.

This clonotype was found many times. The rearrangement links TRBV3-1 to TRBJ2-7; possible D gene TRBD1, 7 bases. CDR3 length: 16 amino acids. The V and J ends lost 1 base and 4 bases respectively, with 17 bases between them. Germline lookup yields CDR1 LGHDT and CDR2 YNNKEL (reference sequence). The CDR3 here is CASSQAQGGYGYEQYF. The DNA of the CDR3 is TGTGCCAGCAGCCAAGCCCAGGGGGGATACGGTTACGAGCAGTACTTC.

This clonotype was seen at least ten times. CDR3 bases: TGTGCCAGCAGCCAAGATCCGATAGGTGGACAGGGGGGATTCTATGGCTACACCTTC. Translating gives CASSQDPIGGQGGFYGYTF. J is TRBJ1-2 and V is TRBV14; 10 positions agree with TRBD1. This CDR3 has 19 residues. In germline, CDR1 is SGHDN, CDR2 FVKESK. The ends lost 0 bases at V and 4 bases at J; junction bases unmatched: 14.

There are many counts of this clonotype. This chain links TRBV5-1 with TRBJ2-3; 8 bases line up with TRBD1. Germline assignment: CDR1 SGHRS and CDR2 YFSETQ. V gave up 4 bases and J gave up 5 bases; unmatched junction bases: 6. The CDR3 contains 14 residues. The CDR3 nucleotides read TGCGCCAGCAGCGATGACAGGGGAGGAGATACGCAGTATTTT. This gives the protein CASSDDRGGDTQYF.

The chain uses TRBV28 and TRBJ1-2, with 8 bases aligning to TRBD1. Trimming at V came to 4 bases and at J to 4 bases, leaving 5 bases not matched to a gene. CDR1 is MDHEN and CDR2 is SYDVKM in the germline V gene. The CDR3 has 14 residues. The DNA for the CDR3 is TGTGCCAGCAGTTGGACAGGGAACTTCTATGGCTACACCTTC. It yields the protein CASSWTGNFYGYTF.